This is a list of T cell receptor beta chains from one sample in a study of cytomegalovirus exposure and HLA in healthy donors. Profiling relied on immunoSEQ multiplex PCR, and the TCRdb table lists in-frame clones only, not all of them. The data hold 85,000 to 95,000 clones, with approximately 69% observed a single time. The specimen sequenced was PBMCs. The origin of the receptors is a young man in good health and CMV-seropositive. The CDR3 runs from the conserved cysteine through the conserved F or W. A D gene is named only where the DNA matches it firmly. Clone sizes are given selectively: once, few, many, or a class where the clone is expanded.

cdr3_nt,cdr3_aa,v_call,j_call,clone_size,d_call
TGCGCCAGCCTCGTAAGGGGGCAGTACTTC,CASLVRGQYF,TRBV5-1,TRBJ2-5,NA,NA
TGTGCCACCAGCAGAGATGTAGGGACAGGGGGTAAGTATGGCTACACCTTC,CATSRDVGTGGKYGYTF,TRBV15,TRBJ1-2,NA,TRBD1
TGTGCCAGCAGGGATAGCGGGGGGGGAAGCTCCTACGAGCAGTACTTC,CASRDSGGGSSYEQYF,TRBV2,TRBJ2-7,NA,TRBD2
TGTGCCACTGTAGAATACCCGAACTATGGCTACACCTTC,CATVEYPNYGYTF,TRBV28,TRBJ1-2,NA,NA
TGTGCCAGCAGTATTTCCCGGGACAGCCTCTATGGCTACACCTTC,CASSISRDSLYGYTF,TRBV27,TRBJ1-2,NA,TRBD1
TGTGCCAGCAGCCAAGATAACCAAGAGACCCAGTACTTC,CASSQDNQETQYF,TRBV14,TRBJ2-5,NA,NA
TGCGCCAGCAGCTTAGGGACAGGGGGCAGCAATCAGCCCCAGCATTTT,CASSLGTGGSNQPQHF,TRBV5-1,TRBJ1-5,NA,TRBD1
TGTGCCAGCATCCTTACACACCTCACCAGGGCTAACTATGGCTACACCTTC,CASILTHLTRANYGYTF,TRBV2,TRBJ1-2,NA,NA
TGCGCCAGCAGCACCGGACAGGGAGTGAACACTGAAGCTTTCTTT,CASSTGQGVNTEAFF,TRBV4-3,TRBJ1-1,NA,TRBD1
TGTGCCAGCAGCCGTACAGGGGAAACAGATACGCAGTATTTT,CASSRTGETDTQYF,TRBV7-9,TRBJ2-3,NA,TRBD1
TGTGCCAGAAGCTTCATAAGGGGTGAAGCTTTCTTT,CARSFIRGEAFF,TRBV5-3,TRBJ1-1,once,NA
TGTGCCAGCAGCTTAGTAGGCAGGGACCAAGAGACCCAGTACTTC,CASSLVGRDQETQYF,TRBV7-6,TRBJ2-5,NA,NA
TGTGCCAGTAGCATACGACACGGGACTAGCGGCCCCTACGAGCAGTACTTC,CASSIRHGTSGPYEQYF,TRBV7-8,TRBJ2-7,few,TRBD2
TGTGCCAGCAGGGGTAACAGTGGGACTGAAGCTTTCTTT,CASRGNSGTEAFF,TRBV2,TRBJ1-1,NA,NA
TGTGCCTGGAGCCAGGGGAGCTCCTACGAGCAGTACTTC,CAWSQGSSYEQYF,TRBV30,TRBJ2-7,NA,NA
TGTGCCAGCAGCTCCGGGAGCTCGGTAAAACAAGAGACCCAGTACTTC,CASSSGSSVKQETQYF,TRBV5-6,TRBJ2-5,NA,NA
TGTGCCAGCAGTTACTCGACAGGGAATGGCTACACCTTC,CASSYSTGNGYTF,TRBV6-5,TRBJ1-2,NA,TRBD1
TGTGCCAGCAGCGCAGACAGGGACACTGAAGCTTTCTTT,CASSADRDTEAFF,TRBV7-7,TRBJ1-1,NA,TRBD1
TGTGCCAGCGGACCCGAAGGGGATCCCTACTATAATTCACCCCTCCACTTT,CASGPEGDPYYNSPLHF,TRBV9,TRBJ1-6,NA,NA
TGTGCCACCAGCAGAGAACAGGGCCCCACAGATACGCAGTATTTT,CATSREQGPTDTQYF,TRBV15,TRBJ2-3,NA,NA
TGTGCCAGTGGCCCCGGGACAGGGAGTAGAGCTTTCTTT,CASGPGTGSRAFF,TRBV19,TRBJ1-1,once,TRBD1
TGTGCCAGCAGCTTAGCGGGGGGGCGCACAGATACGCAGTATTTT,CASSLAGGRTDTQYF,TRBV13,TRBJ2-3,NA,TRBD2
TGTGCCAGCTCACAGGAGATGAACACTGAAGCTTTCTTT,CASSQEMNTEAFF,TRBV18,TRBJ1-1,once,NA
TGCGCCAGCAGCTTGGCGGGGGACAGGGGAGAGACCCAGTACTTC,CASSLAGDRGETQYF,TRBV5-1,TRBJ2-5,NA,TRBD1
TGTGCCAGCAGCCCCCAGCCTAGCGGGGGCGGGAATGAGCAGTTCTTC,CASSPQPSGGGNEQFF,TRBV7-3,TRBJ2-1,NA,TRBD2
TGTGCCAGCAGCGATCGACTGGCAGATACGCAGTATTTT,CASSDRLADTQYF,TRBV7-3,TRBJ2-3,NA,NA
TGTGCCAGCAGCTACTCCGGGGCTGAAGCTTTCTTT,CASSYSGAEAFF,TRBV7-9,TRBJ1-1,NA,NA
TGTGCCAGTAGTATAGACAGCCTAGCTGAAGCTTTCTTT,CASSIDSLAEAFF,TRBV19,TRBJ1-1,NA,NA
TGCGCCAGCAGCTTGGAGGGAGCGGTACACACCATATATTTT,CASSLEGAVHTIYF,TRBV5-1,TRBJ1-3,NA,NA
TGTGCCAGCTCACCACTACGGGGGGCTAATGAAAAACTGTTTTTT,CASSPLRGANEKLFF,TRBV18,TRBJ1-4,NA,NA
TGTGCCAGCAAGTCGGTATACACCGGGGAGCTGTTTTTT,CASKSVYTGELFF,TRBV5-6,TRBJ2-2,NA,NA
TGTGCCAGCCGTGGGGGGGGGACAAGAGGCTACGAGCAGTACTTC,CASRGGGTRGYEQYF,TRBV6-6,TRBJ2-7,NA,NA
TGTGCCACCCGGACAGGGGAAACCTACGAGCAGTACTTC,CATRTGETYEQYF,TRBV28,TRBJ2-7,NA,TRBD1
TGTGCCTGGAGTCCGGACAGGGACGGGCCCCAGCATTTT,CAWSPDRDGPQHF,TRBV30,TRBJ1-5,NA,TRBD1
TGTGCCACCGCGGCAGGGGATGGCTTGAGCACTGAAGCTTTCTTT,CATAAGDGLSTEAFF,TRBV19,TRBJ1-1,NA,NA